This TCR beta chain was recovered during a study of OX40 agonist ivuxolimab in advanced cancers. Overall study context: The study reported partial responses in three patients: one hepatocellular carcinoma, two cutaneous melanoma.

Libraries were prepared by immunoSEQ multiplex PCR; TCRdb keeps only in-frame clonotypes and omits some of them. The data show about 85,000 clones, 65% to 90% seen once. The ends were cut back, 1 base at V and 1 base at J, with 14 bases in the middle. Germline V gene data show CDR1 as GTSNPN and CDR2 as SVGIG (reference sequence). The CDR3 sequence is 17 residues long. The sample was CD4+ or CD8+ T cells sorted from blood, taken in a trial of the OX40 agonist ivuxolimab. The clonotype comes from an adult with an advanced solid tumor such as melanoma, head and neck, liver or kidney cancer. The chain links TRBV30 to TRBJ2-6; tentatively, D is TRBD1 (6 bases). CDR3 protein: CAWSADHRDSGANVLTF. CDR3 DNA sequence: TGTGCCTGGAGTGCGGATCACAGGGATTCTGGGGCCAACGTCCTGACTTTC.